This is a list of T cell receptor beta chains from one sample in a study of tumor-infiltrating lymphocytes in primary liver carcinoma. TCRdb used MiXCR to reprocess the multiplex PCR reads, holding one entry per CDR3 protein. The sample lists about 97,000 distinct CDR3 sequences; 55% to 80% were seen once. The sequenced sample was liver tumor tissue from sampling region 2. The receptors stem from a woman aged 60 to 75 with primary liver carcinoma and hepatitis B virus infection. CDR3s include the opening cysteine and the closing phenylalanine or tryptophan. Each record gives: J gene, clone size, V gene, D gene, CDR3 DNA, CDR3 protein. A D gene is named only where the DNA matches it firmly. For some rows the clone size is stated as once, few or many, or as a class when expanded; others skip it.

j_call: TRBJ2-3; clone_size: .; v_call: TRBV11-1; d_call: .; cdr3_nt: TGTGCCTGCAGCTTAAGGCAACGTGCTGGAGAGCCTCACTTT; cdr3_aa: CACSLRQRAGEPHF
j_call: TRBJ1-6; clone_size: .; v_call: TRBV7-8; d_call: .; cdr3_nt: TGTGTCAGTAGCTCCCGTGGGAATTCACCCCTCCACTTT; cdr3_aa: CVSSSRGNSPLHF
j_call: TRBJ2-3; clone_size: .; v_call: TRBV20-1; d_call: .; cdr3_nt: TGCAGTGCCAGTGGGCTAAGGAGGGATACGCAGTATTTT; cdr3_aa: CSASGLRRDTQYF
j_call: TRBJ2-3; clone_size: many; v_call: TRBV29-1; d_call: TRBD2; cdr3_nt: TGCAGCGTCGTGAGCGGGAGGGCCACAGATACGCAGTATTTT; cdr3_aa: CSVVSGRATDTQYF
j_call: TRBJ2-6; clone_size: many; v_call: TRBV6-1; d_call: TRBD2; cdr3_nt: TGTGCCAGCAGTGGGACTAGCGGGGGGGCCAACGTCCTGACTTTC; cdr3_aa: CASSGTSGGANVLTF
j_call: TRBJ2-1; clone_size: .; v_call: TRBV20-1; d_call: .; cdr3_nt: TGCAGTGCTAGGGCGACTATCACTCTCAATGAGCAGTTCTTC; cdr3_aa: CSARATITLNEQFF
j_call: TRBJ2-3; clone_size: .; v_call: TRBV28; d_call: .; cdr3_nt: TGTGCCAGCAGTGGCGTAAGGAGGTCCTCGCAGAGTGGTACGCAGTATTTT; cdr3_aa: CASSGVRRSSQSGTQYF
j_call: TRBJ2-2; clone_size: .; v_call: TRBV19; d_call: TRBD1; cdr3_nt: TGTGCCACACAAGGAGGGGACAGGGTTCCCGGGGAGCTGTTTTTT; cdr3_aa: CATQGGDRVPGELFF
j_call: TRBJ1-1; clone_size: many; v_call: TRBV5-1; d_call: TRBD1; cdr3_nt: TGCGCCAGCAGACCGGACAGGGCCCGGTCTGAAGCTTTCTTT; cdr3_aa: CASRPDRARSEAFF
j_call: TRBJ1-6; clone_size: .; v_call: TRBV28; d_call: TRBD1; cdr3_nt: TGTGGCAGCAGGGAAACAGGGGGTACTAATTCACCCCTCCACTTT; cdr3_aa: CGSRETGGTNSPLHF
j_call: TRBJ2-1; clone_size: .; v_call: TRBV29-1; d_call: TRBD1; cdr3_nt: TGCAGCGTTGGGGGACAGTTCTCGGAAGAGCAGTTCTTC; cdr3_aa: CSVGGQFSEEQFF
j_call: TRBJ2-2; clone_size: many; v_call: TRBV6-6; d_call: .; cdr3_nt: TGTGCCAGCAGTTTCGACGGCACCGGGGAGCTGTTTTTT; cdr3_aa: CASSFDGTGELFF
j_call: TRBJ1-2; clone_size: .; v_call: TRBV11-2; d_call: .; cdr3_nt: TGTGCTAACAGCTTGGGGCCCGGCAATGGCTACACCTTC; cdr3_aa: CANSLGPGNGYTF
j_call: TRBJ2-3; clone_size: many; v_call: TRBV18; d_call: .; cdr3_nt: TGTGCCAGCGAACAGGTTCGTGAAGATACGCAGTATTTT; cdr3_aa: CASEQVREDTQYF
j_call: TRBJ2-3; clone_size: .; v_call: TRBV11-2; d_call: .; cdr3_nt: TGTGCCAGCAGCTTAGCACAGGCGATCACAGATACGCAGTATTTT; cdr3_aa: CASSLAQAITDTQYF
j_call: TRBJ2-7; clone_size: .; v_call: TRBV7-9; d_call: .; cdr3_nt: TGTGCCAGCAACCAGGAGGGGGGTTCTTCCTACGAGCAGTACTTT; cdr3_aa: CASNQEGGSSYEQYF
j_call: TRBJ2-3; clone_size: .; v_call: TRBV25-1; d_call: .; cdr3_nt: TGTGCCAGCAGTGCGGGAGCGAGAGATACGCAGTATTTT; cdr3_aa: CASSAGARDTQYF
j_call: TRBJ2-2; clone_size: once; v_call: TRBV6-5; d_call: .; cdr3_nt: TGTGCCTGCAGTTACGGGCAGAGCACCGGGGAGCTGTTTTTT; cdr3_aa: CACSYGQSTGELFF
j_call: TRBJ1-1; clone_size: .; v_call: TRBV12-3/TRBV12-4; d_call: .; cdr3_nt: TGTGCCAGCAGTTTAGGGACTTGGAACACTGAAGCTTTCTTT; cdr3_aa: CASSLGTWNTEAFF
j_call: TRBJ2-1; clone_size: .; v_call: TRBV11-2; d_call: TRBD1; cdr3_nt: TGTGTCAGAAGCCTGGACAGGGACGATGAGCAGTTCTTC; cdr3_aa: CVRSLDRDDEQFF
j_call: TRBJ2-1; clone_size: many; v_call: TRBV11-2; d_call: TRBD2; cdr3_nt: TGTGCCAGCAGCCCCAGCGGGGGGGGGAGGGGGTTTAGCAATGAGCAGTTCTTC; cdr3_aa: CASSPSGGGRGFSNEQFF
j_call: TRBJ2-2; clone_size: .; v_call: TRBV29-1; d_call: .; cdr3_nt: TGCAGCGTTGTGAGGGGGTGGAACACAAGGGAGCTGTTTTTT; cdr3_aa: CSVVRGWNTRELFF
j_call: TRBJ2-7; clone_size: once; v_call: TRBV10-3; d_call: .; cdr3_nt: .; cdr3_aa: CVISESVGQGAYERYF
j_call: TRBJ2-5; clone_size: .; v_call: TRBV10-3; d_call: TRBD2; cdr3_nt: TGTGCCATCAGAGAGTCCGGAACTAGCGGGAAAGAGACCCAGTACTTC; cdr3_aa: CAIRESGTSGKETQYF
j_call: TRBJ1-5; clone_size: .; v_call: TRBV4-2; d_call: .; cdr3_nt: TGTGCCAGTAGCCAAGACAGATCCAATCGGCCCCAGCATTTT; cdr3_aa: CASSQDRSNRPQHF
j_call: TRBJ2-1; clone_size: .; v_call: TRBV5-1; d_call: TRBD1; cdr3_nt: TGCGCCAGCAGCCGATCACCCAGGGGGCACGGTAATGAGCAGTTCTTC; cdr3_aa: CASSRSPRGHGNEQFF
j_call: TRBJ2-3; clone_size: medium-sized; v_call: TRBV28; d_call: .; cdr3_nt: TGTGCCAGCCTCGGCGGGGTAATTAGCACAGATACGCAGTATTTT; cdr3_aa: CASLGGVISTDTQYF
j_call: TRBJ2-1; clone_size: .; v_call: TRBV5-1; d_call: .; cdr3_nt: TGCGCCAGCAGCCCCCTGGCGGATAGGGCAGGGAGTAGTAGGCAGCGTGAGCAGCTCTTC; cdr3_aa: CASSPLADRAGSSRQREQLF
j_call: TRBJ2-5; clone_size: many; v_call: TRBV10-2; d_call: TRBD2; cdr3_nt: TGCGCCAGCAGTGAGTCGGCTAGCGGGAGTGGGACCCAGTACTTC; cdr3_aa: CASSESASGSGTQYF
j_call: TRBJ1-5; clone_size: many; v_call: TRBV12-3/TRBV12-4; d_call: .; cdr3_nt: TGTGCCAGCAGTTTTGACAGCAATCAGCCCCAGCATTTT; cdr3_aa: CASSFDSNQPQHF
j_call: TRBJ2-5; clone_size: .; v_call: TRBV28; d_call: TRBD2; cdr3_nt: TGTGCCAGCAACATGAGACTAGCGGGAGTTGGGACCCAGTACTTC; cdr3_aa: CASNMRLAGVGTQYF
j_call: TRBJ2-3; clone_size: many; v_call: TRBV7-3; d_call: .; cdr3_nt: TGTGCCAGCAGCTTAACGGCGAGCACAGATACGCAGTATTTT; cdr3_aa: CASSLTASTDTQYF
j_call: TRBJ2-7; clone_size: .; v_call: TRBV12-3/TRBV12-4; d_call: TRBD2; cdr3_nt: TGTGCCAACTGTTGGACTAGCGGGGAATCCTACGAGCAGTACTTC; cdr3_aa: CANCWTSGESYEQYF
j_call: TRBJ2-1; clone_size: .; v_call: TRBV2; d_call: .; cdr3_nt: TGTGCCAGCAGGGCTATGAGTATCGATAATGAGCAGTTCTTC; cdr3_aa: CASRAMSIDNEQFF
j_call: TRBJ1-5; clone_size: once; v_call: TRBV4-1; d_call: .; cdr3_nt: TGTGCCAGCAGCCAAGACGGCAGGACCAATCAGCCCCAGCATTTT; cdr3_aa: CASSQDGRTNQPQHF
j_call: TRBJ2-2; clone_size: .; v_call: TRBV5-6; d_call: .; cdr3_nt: TGTGCCAGCAGCCAAGGACAGATCCTGAACACCAGGGAGCTGTTTTTT; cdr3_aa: CASSQGQILNTRELFF
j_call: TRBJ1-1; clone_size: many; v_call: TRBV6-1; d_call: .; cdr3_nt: TGTGCCAGCCGGGTCAGGGGACGGACTGAAGCTTTCTTT; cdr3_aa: CASRVRGRTEAFF
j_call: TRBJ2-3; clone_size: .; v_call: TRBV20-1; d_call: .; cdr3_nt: TGCAGTGCTAGAGGCGGGACAGCCACAGATACGCAGTATTTT; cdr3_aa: CSARGGTATDTQYF
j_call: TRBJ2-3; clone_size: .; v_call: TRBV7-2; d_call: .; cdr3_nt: TGTGCCAGCATCTTCAGTGGCACAGATACGCAGTATTTT; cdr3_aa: CASIFSGTDTQYF
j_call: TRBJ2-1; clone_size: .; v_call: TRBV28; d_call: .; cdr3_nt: TGTGCCAGCAGCAGGGGGACTAAGGTGTTCTTC; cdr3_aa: CASSRGTKVFF
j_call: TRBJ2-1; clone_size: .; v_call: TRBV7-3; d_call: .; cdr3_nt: TGTGCCAGCAGTTCCGGGTCATCCTCCTACAATGAGCAGTTCTTC; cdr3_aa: CASSSGSSSYNEQFF
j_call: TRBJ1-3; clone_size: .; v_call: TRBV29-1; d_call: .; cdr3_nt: TGCAGCGTTGAGTATACAGACACCATATATTTT; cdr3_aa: CSVEYTDTIYF
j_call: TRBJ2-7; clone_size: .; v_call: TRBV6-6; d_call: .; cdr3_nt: TGTGACAACAGCGAGCGACTCCAGTTCGAGCAGTACTTT; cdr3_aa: CDNSERLQFEQYF
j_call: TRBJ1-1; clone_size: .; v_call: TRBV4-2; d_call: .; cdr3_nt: TGTGTCAGTAGCCAAGAAGGTGGTGTGGTAGTAATTGAAGCTTTCTTT; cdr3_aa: CVSSQEGGVVVIEAFF